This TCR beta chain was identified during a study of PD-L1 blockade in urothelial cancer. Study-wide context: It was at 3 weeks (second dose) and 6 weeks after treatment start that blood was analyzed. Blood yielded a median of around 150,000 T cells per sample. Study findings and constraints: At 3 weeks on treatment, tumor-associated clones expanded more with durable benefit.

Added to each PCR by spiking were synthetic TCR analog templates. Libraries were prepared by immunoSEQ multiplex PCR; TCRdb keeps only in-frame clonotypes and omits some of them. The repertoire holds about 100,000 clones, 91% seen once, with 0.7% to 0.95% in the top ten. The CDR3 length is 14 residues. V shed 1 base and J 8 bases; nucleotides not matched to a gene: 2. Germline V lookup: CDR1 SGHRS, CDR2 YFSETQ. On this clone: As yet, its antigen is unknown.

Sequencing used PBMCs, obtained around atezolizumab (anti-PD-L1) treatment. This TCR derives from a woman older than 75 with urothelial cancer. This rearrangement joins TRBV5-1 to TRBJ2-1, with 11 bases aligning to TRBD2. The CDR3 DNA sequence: TGCGCCAGCAGCTTGACTAGCGGGAGTTATGAGCAGTTCTTC. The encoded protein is CASSLTSGSYEQFF.